The 32 T cell receptor beta chains in this list originate from one sample, sequenced in a study of shared clonotypes between healthy human individuals. The repertoire was sequenced with immunoSEQ multiplex PCR; TCRdb's copy has only in-frame clones and lacks some. Among approximately 1.9 million clones listed, just under 95% were seen once. Positive CCR7 selection of CD45RO-negative cells yielded the naive CD8 cells, and terminally differentiated effector memory CD45RA+ cells were excluded. The source material was naive CD8+ T cells from PBMCs. These receptors were taken from a man aged 18-30 years in good health. Some clones in this sample may be carry-over from other donors' samples.

The CDR3 nucleotides read TGTGCCTGGGAGATCCCCGAGAGCTCCTACGAGCAGTACTTC. Its translation is CAWEIPESSYEQYF. The chain is built from TRBV30 and TRBJ2-7; D gene uncertain. Germline V gene data show CDR1 as GTSNPN and CDR2 as SVGIG (reference sequence). Trimming stripped 5 bases from V and 0 bases from J, with 14 bases between. The CDR3 runs to 14 residues.

This chain connects TRBV28 to TRBJ2-1, with 8 bases aligning to TRBD2. This CDR3 has 14 residues. CDR1 is MDHEN, CDR2 SYDVKM, per germline. The J segment lost 10 bases and the V segment lost 6 bases, leaving 11 bases of the junction unmatched. CDR3: CASRPSGPAGEQFF. As DNA, the CDR3 is TGTGCCAGCAGACCTAGCGGGCCGGCGGGCGAGCAGTTCTTC.

This chain uses TRBV27 with TRBJ1-1; D is uncertain. V gave up 5 bases and J gave up 9 bases, with 16 bases separating them. The CDR3 totals 13 residues. Germline V gene sequence: CDR1 MNHEY, CDR2 SMNVEV (reference sequence). Written as DNA, the CDR3 is TGTGCCAGCAGTCTCCGGGATCGGAAGAAAGCTTTCTTT. It is translated as CASSLRDRKKAFF.

The J gene is TRBJ2-1, the V gene TRBV29-1, with D perhaps given as TRBD1 or TRBD2 (5 bases each). Trimming cost V 8 bases and J 5 bases, with 16 bases left between them. From germline, CDR1 is SQVTM and CDR2 ANQGSEA. This CDR3 region has 13 residues. The DNA for the CDR3 is TGCAGCCCCGCCGGGGCCGGGAACAATGAGCAGTTCTTC. This codes for CSPAGAGNNEQFF.

This chain links TRBV2 with TRBJ2-1; 7 nucleotides line up with TRBD2. This CDR3 is 14 amino acids long. Germline CDR1 is SNHLY and CDR2 is FYNNEI. V dropped 1 base and J dropped 5; count of bases not matched to a gene: 2. The CDR3 loop reads CASSEGDYNNEQFF. DNA of the CDR3: TGTGCCAGCAGTGAAGGGGACTACAACAATGAGCAGTTCTTC.

This chain uses TRBV19 with TRBJ1-1, with D unresolved. V was pared by 2 bases and J by 6 bases, with 4 bases between. Germline CDR1 reads LNHDA; CDR2 reads SQIVND (reference sequence). The CDR3 is made up of 11 amino acids. The CDR3 sequence is CASSIYAEAFF. CDR3 in DNA: TGTGCCAGTAGTATATACGCTGAAGCTTTCTTT.

The V call is TRBV10-3, the J call TRBJ2-1; D is undetermined. Germline V gives CDR1 ENHRY, CDR2 SYGVKD. Trimming cost V 0 bases and J 4 bases, with 10 bases left between them. The CDR3 is 15 residues long. The CDR3 loop reads CAISESSVRYNEQFF. CDR3 bases: TGTGCCATCAGTGAGTCTTCCGTTCGGTACAATGAGCAGTTCTTC.

This clone was seen once. The chain employs TRBV5-1 and TRBJ1-1; no firm D call. V lost 4 bases and J lost 3, with 13 bases in between. Germline CDR1 is SGHRS and CDR2 is YFSETQ. The CDR3 length is 14 residues. The CDR3 spells CASSAPPLDTEAFF. Written as DNA, the CDR3 is TGCGCCAGCAGCGCCCCACCTCTTGACACTGAAGCTTTCTTT.

Here the CDR3 DNA reads TGCGCCAGCAGCGTACTAGCGGGAGGATACACCGGGGAGCTGTTTTTT. Its protein is CASSVLAGGYTGELFF. The chain is built from TRBV5-1 and TRBJ2-2, with 12 bases aligning to TRBD2. V was pared by 4 bases and J by 3 bases, with 4 bases of the junction left unmatched. Germline V gene sequence: CDR1 SGHRS, CDR2 YFSETQ. This CDR3 spans 16 amino acids. Using reference TRBV5-1 and TRBJ2-2 for the parts outside the CDR3, the full variable domain is KAGVTQTPRYLIKTRGQQVTLSCSPISGHRSVSWYQQTPGQGLQFLFEYFSETQRNKGNFPGRFSGRQFSNSRSEMNVSTLELGDSALYLCASSVLAGGYTGELFFGEGSRLTVL.

The chain links TRBV19 to TRBJ1-5; no clear D. Germline CDR1 reads LNHDA; CDR2 reads SQIVND (reference sequence). V lost 5 bases and J lost 2, with 10 bases in between. CDR3 length: 14 amino acids. The DNA of the CDR3 is TGTGCCAGTAGTCCCGCAGGCCGCAATCAGCCCCAGCATTTT. This encodes CASSPAGRNQPQHF.

The rearrangement links TRBV28 to TRBJ2-3; 7 bases fit TRBD2. The CDR3 spans 16 residues. Germline lookup yields CDR1 MDHEN and CDR2 SYDVKM. The V segment lost 5 bases and the J segment 0 bases; nucleotides outside the gene matches: 8. The CDR3: CASSPSSGESTDTQYF. The CDR3 coding sequence is TGTGCCAGCAGTCCATCAAGCGGGGAAAGCACAGATACGCAGTATTTT.

J is TRBJ2-2 and V is TRBV7-8; tentative D call: TRBD2 (6 bases). The CDR3 extends over 16 amino acids. V gave up 5 bases and J gave up 6 bases, with 19 bases separating them. Looked up from germline, CDR1 is SGHVS and CDR2 is FQNEAQ. The CDR3 bases are TGTGCCAGCAGCCCAAGAGCGGGCACACGGGCCGGGGAGCTGTTTTTT. It specifies CASSPRAGTRAGELFF.

The rearrangement joins TRBV4-1 to TRBJ2-1, with TRBD2 matching over 7 bases. Per the germline V gene, CDR1 is MGHRA and CDR2 is YSYEKL. Trimming took 1 base from V and 2 from J; bases not matched to a gene: 2. CDR3 length equals 15 residues. The CDR3 region has the DNA TGCGCCAGCAGCCAAGTCGGGAGGACCTACAATGAGCAGTTCTTC. Translated, it gives CASSQVGRTYNEQFF.

This chain connects TRBV4-1 to TRBJ1-5, with D perhaps matching TRBD1 (5 bases). Germline V gene sequence: CDR1 MGHRA, CDR2 YSYEKL. V lost 2 bases, J lost 3 bases, and 11 bases lay in between. This CDR3 is built from 15 residues. CDR3 protein: CASSQRGPINQPQHF. DNA for the CDR3: TGCGCCAGCAGCCAACGGGGACCGATCAATCAGCCCCAGCATTTT.

This clone was seen a single time. The CDR3 reads CASSKRPPNDEQYF. Written as DNA, the CDR3 is TGTGCCAGCAGCAAAAGGCCTCCTAACGACGAGCAGTACTTC. The V call is TRBV21-1, the J call TRBJ2-7. TRBV21-1 is designated a pseudogene. This CDR3 contains 14 residues.

The gene calls are TRBV6-5 and TRBJ1-2, with D tentatively TRBD1 (6 bases). CDR1 MNHEY and CDR2 SVGAGI come from the germline V gene. V was shortened by 6 bases and J by 5 bases, with 16 bases between the two germline ends. This CDR3 spans 14 amino acids. The CDR3 region has the DNA TGTGCCAGCAGCCCCGGGACAACGGTTTATGGCTACACCTTC. It is translated as CASSPGTTVYGYTF.

V is TRBV2 and J is TRBJ2-7, with no clear D. V lost 6 bases and J lost 4, with 13 bases in between. This CDR3 comprises 13 residues. CDR1 SNHLY and CDR2 FYNNEI come from the germline V gene. The CDR3 DNA is TGTGCCAGCAGGGGGAAGAGCAGTTACGAGCAGTACTTC. Translation: CASRGKSSYEQYF.

This rearrangement joins TRBV11-3 to TRBJ1-1, with D possibly TRBD1 on 5 matching bases. V lost 5 bases and J lost 2, with 9 bases in between. The CDR3 totals 13 residues. Germline lookup yields CDR1 SGHNT and CDR2 YENEEA. Written as DNA, the CDR3 is TGTGCCAGCAGCCGGGGACCCAACACTGAAGCTTTCTTT. This translates into CASSRGPNTEAFF.

The chain employs TRBV7-9 and TRBJ1-5; TRBD1 is a possible D gene (6 bases). The germline CDR1 and CDR2 sequences are SEHNR and FQNEAQ (reference sequence). V was pared by 5 bases and J by 7 bases, with 18 bases between. CDR3 length: 15 amino acids. DNA for the CDR3: TGTGCCAGCAGCCTTCCGGGACCCCAGGGGCAGCCCCAGCATTTT. Amino acid sequence: CASSLPGPQGQPQHF.

The chain links TRBV27 to TRBJ1-2; a possible D gene is TRBD1 (6 bases). CDR3 length: 14 residues. Per the germline V gene, CDR1 is MNHEY and CDR2 is SMNVEV (reference sequence). V was shortened by 3 bases and J by 2 bases, with 10 bases between the two germline ends. CDR3 nucleotide sequence: TGTGCCAGCAGTTTCACAGGGTCCAACTATGGCTACACCTTC. Translating gives CASSFTGSNYGYTF.

The CDR3 reads CASRGVYNEQFF. For the CDR3, the DNA is TGTGCCAGCAGAGGGGTCTACAATGAGCAGTTCTTC. J is TRBJ2-1 and V is TRBV7-3, with a weak D call TRBD1 (5 bases). Germline-derived CDR1 and CDR2 are SGHTA and FQGTGA. Trimming shortened V by 6 bases and J by 3 bases, and 6 bases separated the two germline ends. This CDR3 contains 12 residues.

The CDR3 region has the DNA TGTGCCTGGAGTGAAGGACAGGGTCTTTTGGACGAGCAGTACTTC. Its protein product is CAWSEGQGLLDEQYF. The V and J genes are TRBV30 and TRBJ2-7, with TRBD1 matching 8 bases. V was pared by 1 base and J by 5 bases, with 10 bases of the junction left unmatched. Germline-derived CDR1 and CDR2 are GTSNPN and SVGIG (reference sequence). CDR3 length: 15 amino acids.

Note on this clone: Additional DNA sequences in this sample encode the identical CDR3. Here the CDR3 reads CASSRDRNQPQHF. For the CDR3, the DNA is TGTGCCAGCAGCCGGGACCGCAATCAGCCCCAGCATTTT. The J gene is TRBJ1-5, the V gene TRBV7-9, with D possibly being TRBD1 (5 bases). The germline V gene encodes CDR1 SEHNR and CDR2 FQNEAQ (reference sequence). Trimming stripped 5 bases from V and 2 bases from J, with 7 bases between. There are 13 residues in the CDR3.

The CDR3 region has the DNA TGCAGCGCACATACAGGGGGCAAGACCGGGGAGCTGTTTTTT. Protein sequence: CSAHTGGKTGELFF. This chain connects TRBV29-1 to TRBJ2-2; 9 nucleotides match TRBD1. The CDR3 loop spans 14 amino acids. Germline loops: CDR1 SQVTM, CDR2 ANQGSEA. Unmatched junction bases numbered 8, after V lost 7 bases and J lost 5 bases.

On this clone itself: The same CDR3 can be traced to other DNA sequences in this sample. The rearrangement uses TRBV9 and TRBJ1-3, with D hard to call. Trimming left V 2 bases short and J 0 bases short, with 12 bases between. Germline V lookup: CDR1 SGDLS, CDR2 YYNGEE. The length of the CDR3 is 16 residues. CDR3 DNA sequence: TGTGCCAGCAGCGTTGAGGACTCCCTCTCTGGAAACACCATATATTTT. It specifies CASSVEDSLSGNTIYF.

This clone has only a few counts. The chain has TRBV2 and TRBJ1-1; D perhaps matches TRBD1 (6 bases). Trimming removed 5 bases from V and 0 bases from J, with 10 bases in between. The CDR3 extends over 14 amino acids. Germline V gives CDR1 SNHLY, CDR2 FYNNEI. The CDR3 coding sequence is TGTGCCAGCAGTACAGGGCCCATGAACACTGAAGCTTTCTTT. This translates into CASSTGPMNTEAFF.

This chain connects TRBV7-8 to TRBJ2-2, with a possible D match to TRBD1 (6 bases). The germline V and J ends were trimmed by 5 bases and 2 bases, with 18 bases remaining between them. This CDR3 region has 17 residues. Germline V gene data show CDR1 as SGHVS and CDR2 as FQNEAQ. The CDR3, as DNA: TGTGCCAGCAGCCAGGGGAGCAACCTAGTAAACACCGGGGAGCTGTTTTTT. This codes for CASSQGSNLVNTGELFF.

CDR3 bases: TGTGCCAGTAGTGGGGACCCCCTCAACTACGAGCAGTACTTC. Translating gives CASSGDPLNYEQYF. The chain links TRBV19 to TRBJ2-7; either TRBD1 or TRBD2 may supply D (5 bases each). CDR3 length: 14 amino acids. CDR1 and CDR2 (germline): LNHDA, SQIVND (reference sequence). Trimming took 5 bases from V and 3 from J, leaving 14 bases between them.

This chain connects TRBV27 to TRBJ1-1; no firm D call. CDR3 length: 13 residues. Germline assignment: CDR1 MNHEY and CDR2 SMNVEV (reference sequence). Trimming took off 4 bases at V and 5 bases at J, with 11 bases between the two ends. As DNA, the CDR3 is TGTGCCAGCAGTTCTGGGGAAGGTACTGAAGCTTTCTTT. Protein product: CASSSGEGTEAFF.

The chain employs TRBV6-1 and TRBJ1-5; D is uncertain. V lost 0 bases and J 0 bases, leaving 12 bases between the germline ends. Germline CDR1 MNHNS, CDR2 SASEGT. The CDR3 spans 17 residues. The CDR3 coding sequence is TGTGCCAGCAGTGAAGCTTTTCCCCCCTATAGCAATCAGCCCCAGCATTTT. Translating it yields CASSEAFPPYSNQPQHF.

CDR3 region: CASSPPSGADRYEQYF. The DNA for the CDR3 is TGTGCCAGCAGCCCCCCATCGGGAGCAGATCGGTACGAGCAGTACTTC. This chain connects TRBV9 to TRBJ2-7, with D perhaps matching TRBD2 (6 bases). Trimming shortened V by 4 bases and J by 4 bases, and 21 bases separated the two germline ends. Germline CDR1 reads SGDLS; CDR2 reads YYNGEE. The CDR3 totals 16 residues.

V gene TRBV28 combines with J gene TRBJ2-3, with 7 positions matching TRBD2. Losses at the gene ends were 2 bases for V and 3 bases for J; bases not matched to a gene: 5. Germline V CDR1 and CDR2: MDHEN, SYDVKM. The CDR3 is 15 residues long. The CDR3 region is CASSLERRETDTQYF. DNA of the CDR3: TGTGCCAGCAGTTTAGAGAGGCGGGAGACAGATACGCAGTATTTT.